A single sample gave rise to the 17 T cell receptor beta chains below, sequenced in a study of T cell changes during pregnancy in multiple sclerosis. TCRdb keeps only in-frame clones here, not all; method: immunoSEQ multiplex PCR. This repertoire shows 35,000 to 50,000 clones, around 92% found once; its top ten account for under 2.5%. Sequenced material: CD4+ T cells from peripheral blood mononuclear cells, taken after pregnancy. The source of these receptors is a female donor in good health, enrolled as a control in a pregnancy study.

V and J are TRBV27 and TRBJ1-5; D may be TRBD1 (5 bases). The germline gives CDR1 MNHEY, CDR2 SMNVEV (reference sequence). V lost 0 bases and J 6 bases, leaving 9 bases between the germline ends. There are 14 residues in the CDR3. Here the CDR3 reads CASSLSGVSQPQHF. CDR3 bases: TGTGCCAGCAGTTTATCAGGGGTGAGTCAGCCCCAGCATTTT.

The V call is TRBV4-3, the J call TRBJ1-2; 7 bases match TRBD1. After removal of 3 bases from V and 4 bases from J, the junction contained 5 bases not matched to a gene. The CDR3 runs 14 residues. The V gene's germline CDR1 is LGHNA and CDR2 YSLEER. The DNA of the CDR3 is TGCGCCAGCAGCCACACCGGACAGGTCTATGGCTACACCTTC. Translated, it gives CASSHTGQVYGYTF.

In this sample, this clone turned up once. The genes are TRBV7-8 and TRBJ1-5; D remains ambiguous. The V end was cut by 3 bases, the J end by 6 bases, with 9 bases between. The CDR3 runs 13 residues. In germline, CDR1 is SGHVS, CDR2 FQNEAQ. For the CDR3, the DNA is TGTGCCAGCAGCTTGTTCCCCGGTCAGCCCCAGCATTTT. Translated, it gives CASSLFPGQPQHF. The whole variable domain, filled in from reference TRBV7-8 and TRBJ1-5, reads GAGVSQSPRYKVAKRGQDVALRCDPISGHVSLFWYQQALGQGPEFLTYFQNEAQLDKSGLPSDRFFAERPEGSVSTLKIQRTQQEDSAVYLCASSLFPGQPQHFGDGTRLSIL.

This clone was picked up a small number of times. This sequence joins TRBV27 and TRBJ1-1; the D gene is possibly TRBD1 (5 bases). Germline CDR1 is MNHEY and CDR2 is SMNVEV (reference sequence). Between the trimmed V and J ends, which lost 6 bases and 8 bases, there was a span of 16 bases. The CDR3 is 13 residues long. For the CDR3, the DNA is TGTGCCAGCAGCCCTTACCAGGGAGGGGAAGCTTTCTTT. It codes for CASSPYQGGEAFF.

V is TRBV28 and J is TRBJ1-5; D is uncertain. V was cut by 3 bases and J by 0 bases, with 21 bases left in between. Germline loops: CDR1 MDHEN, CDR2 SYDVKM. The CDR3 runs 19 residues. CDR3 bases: TGTGCCAGCAGTTTGCAGTTGGGCAGAGAGGGTTATAGCAATCAGCCCCAGCATTTT. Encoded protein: CASSLQLGREGYSNQPQHF.

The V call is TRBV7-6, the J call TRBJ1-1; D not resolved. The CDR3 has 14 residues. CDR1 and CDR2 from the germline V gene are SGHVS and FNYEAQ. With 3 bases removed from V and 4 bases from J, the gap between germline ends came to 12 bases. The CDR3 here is CASSFSYSGTEAFF. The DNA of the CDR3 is TGTGCCAGCAGCTTTTCCTACTCGGGCACTGAAGCTTTCTTT. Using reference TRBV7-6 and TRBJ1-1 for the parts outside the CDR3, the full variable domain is GAGVSQSPRYKVTKRGQDVALRCDPISGHVSLYWYRQALGQGPEFLTYFNYEAQQDKSGLPNDRFSAERPEGSISTLTIQRTEQRDSAMYRCASSFSYSGTEAFFGQGTRLTVV.

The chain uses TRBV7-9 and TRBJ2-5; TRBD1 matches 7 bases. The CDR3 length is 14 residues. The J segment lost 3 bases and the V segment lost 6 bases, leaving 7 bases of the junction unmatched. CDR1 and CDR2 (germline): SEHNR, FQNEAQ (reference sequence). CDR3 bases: TGTGCCAGCAGGTCCCGTGGGACAGAAGAGACCCAGTACTTC. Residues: CASRSRGTEETQYF.

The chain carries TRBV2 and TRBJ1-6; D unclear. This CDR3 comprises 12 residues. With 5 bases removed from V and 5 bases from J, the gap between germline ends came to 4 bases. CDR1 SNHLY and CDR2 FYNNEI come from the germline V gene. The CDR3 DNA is TGTGCCAGCAGTCTTAATAATTCACCCCTCCACTTT. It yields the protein CASSLNNSPLHF.

Here the CDR3 reads CASRGGLNTEAFF. CDR3 coding DNA: TGCGCCAGCAGAGGGGGCCTGAACACTGAAGCTTTCTTT. This rearrangement joins TRBV5-1 to TRBJ1-1, with TRBD1 identical over 7 bases. V dropped 5 bases and J dropped 0; count of bases not matched to a gene: 1. CDR1 and CDR2 from the germline V gene are SGHRS and YFSETQ. The CDR3 sequence is 13 residues long.

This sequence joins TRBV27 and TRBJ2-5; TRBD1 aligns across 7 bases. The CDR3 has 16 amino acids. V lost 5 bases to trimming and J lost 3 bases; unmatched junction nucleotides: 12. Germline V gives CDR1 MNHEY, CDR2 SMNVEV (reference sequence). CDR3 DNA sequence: TGTGCCAGCAGTGGGGACAGCCCCTACCGGGAAGAGACCCAGTACTTC. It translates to CASSGDSPYREETQYF.

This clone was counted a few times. In DNA, the CDR3 is TGTGCCAGCAGTTACTCGGACAGTCGAAGTTCACCCCTCCACTTT. Translated, it gives CASSYSDSRSSPLHF. The gene calls are TRBV6-5 and TRBJ1-6; perhaps TRBD1 as D (6 bases). V was clipped by 0 bases and J by 9 bases, with 12 bases between them. Germline V gene sequence: CDR1 MNHEY, CDR2 SVGAGI. This CDR3 comprises 15 residues.

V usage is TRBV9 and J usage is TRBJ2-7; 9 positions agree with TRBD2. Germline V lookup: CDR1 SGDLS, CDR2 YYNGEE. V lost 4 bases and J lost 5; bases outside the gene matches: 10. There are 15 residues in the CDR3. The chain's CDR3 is CASSPGGLAGHEQYF. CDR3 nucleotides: TGTGCCAGCAGCCCCGGTGGGCTAGCGGGACACGAGCAGTACTTC.

This chain's CDR3 is CASSTQGGDTEAFF. CDR3 in DNA: TGTGCCAGTAGTACACAGGGGGGGGACACTGAAGCTTTCTTT. This chain joins TRBV19 and TRBJ1-1; 8 nucleotides match TRBD1. Germline CDR1 and CDR2: LNHDA and SQIVND (reference sequence). This CDR3 region has 14 residues. V gave up 4 bases and J gave up 3 bases; unmatched junction bases: 4.

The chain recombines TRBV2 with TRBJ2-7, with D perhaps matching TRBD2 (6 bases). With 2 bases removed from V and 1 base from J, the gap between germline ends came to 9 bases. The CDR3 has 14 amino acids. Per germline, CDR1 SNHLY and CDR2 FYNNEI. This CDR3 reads CASSETSQSYEQYF. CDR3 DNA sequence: TGTGCCAGCAGTGAAACTAGCCAATCCTACGAGCAGTACTTC.

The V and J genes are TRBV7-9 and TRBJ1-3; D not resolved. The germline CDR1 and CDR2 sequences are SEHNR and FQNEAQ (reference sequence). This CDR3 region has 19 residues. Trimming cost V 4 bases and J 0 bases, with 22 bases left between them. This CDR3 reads CASSYYPIGPEDSGNTIYF. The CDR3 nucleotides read TGTGCCAGCAGCTATTACCCTATTGGGCCGGAAGACTCTGGAAACACCATATATTTT.

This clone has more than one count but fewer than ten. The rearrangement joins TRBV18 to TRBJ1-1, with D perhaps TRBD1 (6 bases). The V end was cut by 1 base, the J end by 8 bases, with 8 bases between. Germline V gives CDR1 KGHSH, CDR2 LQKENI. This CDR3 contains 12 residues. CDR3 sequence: CASSPQQGEAFF. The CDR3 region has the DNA TGTGCCAGCTCACCACAACAGGGCGAAGCTTTCTTT.

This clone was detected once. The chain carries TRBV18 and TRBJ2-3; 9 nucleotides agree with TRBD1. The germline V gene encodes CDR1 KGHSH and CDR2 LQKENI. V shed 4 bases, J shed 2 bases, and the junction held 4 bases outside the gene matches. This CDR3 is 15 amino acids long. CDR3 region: CASSLGQGNTDTQYF. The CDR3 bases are TGTGCCAGCTCACTGGGACAGGGCAACACAGATACGCAGTATTTT.